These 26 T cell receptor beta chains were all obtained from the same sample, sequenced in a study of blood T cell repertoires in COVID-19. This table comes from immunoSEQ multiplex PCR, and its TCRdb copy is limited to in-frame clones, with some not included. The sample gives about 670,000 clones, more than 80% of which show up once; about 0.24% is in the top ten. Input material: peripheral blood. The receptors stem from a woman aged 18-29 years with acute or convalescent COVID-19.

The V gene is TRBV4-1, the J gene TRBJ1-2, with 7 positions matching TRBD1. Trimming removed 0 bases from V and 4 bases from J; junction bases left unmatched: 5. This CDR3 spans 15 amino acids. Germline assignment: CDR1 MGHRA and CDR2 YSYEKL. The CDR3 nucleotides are TGCGCCAGCAGCCAAGATCCGGGACAGATCTATGGCTACACCTTC. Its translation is CASSQDPGQIYGYTF.

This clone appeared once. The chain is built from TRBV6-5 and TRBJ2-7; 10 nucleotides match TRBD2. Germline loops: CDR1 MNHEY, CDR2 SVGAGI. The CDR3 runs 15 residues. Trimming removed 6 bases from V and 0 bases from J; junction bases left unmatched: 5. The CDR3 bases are TGTGCCAGCAGGCCTAGCGGGGGTTACTCCTACGAGCAGTACTTC. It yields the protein CASRPSGGYSYEQYF.

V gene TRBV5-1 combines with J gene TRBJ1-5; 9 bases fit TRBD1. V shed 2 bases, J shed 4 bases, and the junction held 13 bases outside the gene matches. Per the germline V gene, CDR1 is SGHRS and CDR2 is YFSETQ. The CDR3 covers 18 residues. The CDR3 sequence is CASSFKTRQGEENQPQHF. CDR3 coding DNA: TGCGCCAGCAGCTTCAAGACCCGACAGGGGGAGGAGAATCAGCCCCAGCATTTT.

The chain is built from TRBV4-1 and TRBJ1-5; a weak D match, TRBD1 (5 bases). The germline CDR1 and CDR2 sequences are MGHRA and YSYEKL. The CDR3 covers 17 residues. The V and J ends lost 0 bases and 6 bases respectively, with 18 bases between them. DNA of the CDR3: TGCGCCAGCAGCCAAGACGGACGGGTTATAGGGGTTCAGCCCCAGCATTTT. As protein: CASSQDGRVIGVQPQHF.

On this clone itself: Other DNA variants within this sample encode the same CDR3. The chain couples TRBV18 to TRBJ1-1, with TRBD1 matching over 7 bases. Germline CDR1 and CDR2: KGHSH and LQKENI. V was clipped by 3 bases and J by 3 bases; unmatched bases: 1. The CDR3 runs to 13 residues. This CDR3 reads CASSPDRHTEAFF. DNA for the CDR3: TGTGCCAGCTCACCGGACAGGCACACTGAAGCTTTCTTT.

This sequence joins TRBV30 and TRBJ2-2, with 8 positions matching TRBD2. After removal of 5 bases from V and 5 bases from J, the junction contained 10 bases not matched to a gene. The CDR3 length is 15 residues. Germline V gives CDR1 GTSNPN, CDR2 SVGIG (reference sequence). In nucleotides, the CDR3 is TGTGCCTGGTCTCAGGGGACTAGAGAGACCGGGGAGCTGTTTTTT. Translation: CAWSQGTRETGELFF.

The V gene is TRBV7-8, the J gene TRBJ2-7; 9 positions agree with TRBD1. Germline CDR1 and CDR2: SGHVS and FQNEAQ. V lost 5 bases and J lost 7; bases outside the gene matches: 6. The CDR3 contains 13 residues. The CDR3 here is CASSRDRAGEQYF. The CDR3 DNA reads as TGTGCCAGCAGCAGGGACAGGGCAGGGGAGCAGTACTTC. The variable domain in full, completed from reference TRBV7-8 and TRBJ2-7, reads GAGVSQSPRYKVAKRGQDVALRCDPISGHVSLFWYQQALGQGPEFLTYFQNEAQLDKSGLPSDRFFAERPEGSVSTLKIQRTQQEDSAVYLCASSRDRAGEQYFGPGTRLTVT.

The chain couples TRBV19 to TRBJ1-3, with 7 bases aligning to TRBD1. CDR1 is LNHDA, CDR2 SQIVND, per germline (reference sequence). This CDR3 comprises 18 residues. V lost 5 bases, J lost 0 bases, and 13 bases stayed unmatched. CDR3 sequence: CASSPRDSTHISGNTIYF. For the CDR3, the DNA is TGTGCCAGTAGTCCCAGGGACAGCACTCATATCTCTGGAAACACCATATATTTT.

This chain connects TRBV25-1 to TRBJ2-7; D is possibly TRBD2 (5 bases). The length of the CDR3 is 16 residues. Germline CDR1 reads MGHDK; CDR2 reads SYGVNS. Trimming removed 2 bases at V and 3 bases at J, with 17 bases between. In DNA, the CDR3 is TGTGCCAGCAGTGAAGGAGGAGGTAGGGATTACTACGAGCAGTACTTC. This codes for CASSEGGGRDYYEQYF.

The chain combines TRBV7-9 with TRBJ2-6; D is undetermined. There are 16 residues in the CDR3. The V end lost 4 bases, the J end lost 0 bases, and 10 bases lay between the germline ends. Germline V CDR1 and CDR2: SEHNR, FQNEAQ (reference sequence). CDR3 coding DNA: TGTGCCAGCAGCTACTTACCGATCTCTGGGGCCAACGTCCTGACTTTC. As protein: CASSYLPISGANVLTF.

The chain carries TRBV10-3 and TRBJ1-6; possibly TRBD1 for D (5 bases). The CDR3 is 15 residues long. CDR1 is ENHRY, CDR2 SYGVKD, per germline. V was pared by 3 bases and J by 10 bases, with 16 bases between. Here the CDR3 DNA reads TGTGCCATCAGTGAAGGTCAGGGAAGGCAATCACCCCTCCACTTT. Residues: CAISEGQGRQSPLHF.

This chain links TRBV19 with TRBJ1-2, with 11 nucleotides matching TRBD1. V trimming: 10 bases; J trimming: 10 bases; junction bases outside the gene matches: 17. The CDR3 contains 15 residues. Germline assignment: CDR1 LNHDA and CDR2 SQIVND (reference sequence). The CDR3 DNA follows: TGTGCCATATCCCTCGGGGGACAGGGGGTTGACGACTACACCTTC. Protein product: CAISLGGQGVDDYTF.

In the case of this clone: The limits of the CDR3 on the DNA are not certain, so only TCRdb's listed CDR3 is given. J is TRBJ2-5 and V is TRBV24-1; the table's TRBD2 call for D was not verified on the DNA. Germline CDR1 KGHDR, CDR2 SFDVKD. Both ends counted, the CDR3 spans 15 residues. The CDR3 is CATSDCSYFGETQYF.

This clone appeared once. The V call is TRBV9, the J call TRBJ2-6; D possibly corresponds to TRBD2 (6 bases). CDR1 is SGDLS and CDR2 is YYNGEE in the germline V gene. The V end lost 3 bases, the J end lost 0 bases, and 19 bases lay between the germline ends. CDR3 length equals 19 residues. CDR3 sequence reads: CASSARRGREASGANVLTF. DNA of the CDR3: TGTGCCAGCAGCGCGCGGCGGGGCAGGGAGGCCTCTGGGGCCAACGTCCTGACTTTC.

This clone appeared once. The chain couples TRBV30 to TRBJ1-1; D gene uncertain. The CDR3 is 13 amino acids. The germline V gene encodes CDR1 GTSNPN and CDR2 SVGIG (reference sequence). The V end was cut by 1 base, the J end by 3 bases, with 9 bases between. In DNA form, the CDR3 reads TGTGCCTGGAGTGCCGACTTGGACACTGAAGCTTTCTTT. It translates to CAWSADLDTEAFF.

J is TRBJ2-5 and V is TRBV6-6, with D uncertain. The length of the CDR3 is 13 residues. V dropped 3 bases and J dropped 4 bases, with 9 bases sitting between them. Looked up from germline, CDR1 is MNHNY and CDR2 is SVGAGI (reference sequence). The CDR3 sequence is CASSYRSRETQYF. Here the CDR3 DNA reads TGTGCCAGCAGTTATAGGAGCAGAGAGACCCAGTACTTC.

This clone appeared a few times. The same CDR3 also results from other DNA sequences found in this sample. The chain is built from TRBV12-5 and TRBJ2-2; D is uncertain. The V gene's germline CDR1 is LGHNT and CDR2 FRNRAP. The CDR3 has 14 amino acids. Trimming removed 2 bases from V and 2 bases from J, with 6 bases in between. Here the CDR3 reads CASGLPGNTGELFF. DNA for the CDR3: TGTGCTAGTGGTTTGCCAGGAAACACCGGGGAGCTGTTTTTT.

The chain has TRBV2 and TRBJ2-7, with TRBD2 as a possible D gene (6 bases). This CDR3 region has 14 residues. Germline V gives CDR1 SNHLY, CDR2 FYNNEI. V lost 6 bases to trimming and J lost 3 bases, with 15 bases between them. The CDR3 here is CASRGHGGIYEQYF. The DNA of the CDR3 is TGTGCCAGCAGGGGGCACGGGGGAATCTACGAGCAGTACTTC.

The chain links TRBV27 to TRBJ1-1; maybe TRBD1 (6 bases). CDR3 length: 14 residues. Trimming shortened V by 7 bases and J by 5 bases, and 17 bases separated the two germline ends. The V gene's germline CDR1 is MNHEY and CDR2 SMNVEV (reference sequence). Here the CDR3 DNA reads TGTGCCAGCACCGGGGGGGGAAGGGGGACTGAAGCTTTCTTT. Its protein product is CASTGGGRGTEAFF.

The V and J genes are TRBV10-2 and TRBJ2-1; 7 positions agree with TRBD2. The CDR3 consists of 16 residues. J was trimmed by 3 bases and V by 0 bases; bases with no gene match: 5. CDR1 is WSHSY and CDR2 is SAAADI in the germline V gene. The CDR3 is CASSESGRGVYNEQFF. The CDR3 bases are TGCGCCAGCAGTGAGTCTGGACGGGGGGTCTACAATGAGCAGTTCTTC.

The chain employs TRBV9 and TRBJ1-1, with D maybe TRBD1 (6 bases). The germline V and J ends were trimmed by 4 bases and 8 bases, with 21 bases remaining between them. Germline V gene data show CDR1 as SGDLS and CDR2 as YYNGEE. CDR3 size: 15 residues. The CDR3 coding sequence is TGTGCCAGCAGCCCCCGCTGGGGGGGCTTAGCCGAAGCTTTCTTT. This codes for CASSPRWGGLAEAFF.

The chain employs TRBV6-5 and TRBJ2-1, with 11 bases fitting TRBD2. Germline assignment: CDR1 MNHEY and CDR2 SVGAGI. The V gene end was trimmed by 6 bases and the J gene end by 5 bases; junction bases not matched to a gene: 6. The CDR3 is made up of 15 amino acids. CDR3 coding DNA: TGTGCCAGCAGGCCTGGGACTAGCGGAGACAATGAGCAGTTCTTC. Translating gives CASRPGTSGDNEQFF.

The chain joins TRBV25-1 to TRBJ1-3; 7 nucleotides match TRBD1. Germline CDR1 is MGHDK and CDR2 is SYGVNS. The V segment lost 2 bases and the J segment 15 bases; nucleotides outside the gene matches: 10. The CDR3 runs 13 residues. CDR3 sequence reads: CASSERLTDRRYF. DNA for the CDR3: TGTGCCAGCAGTGAACGCCTAACGGACAGGAGATATTTT.

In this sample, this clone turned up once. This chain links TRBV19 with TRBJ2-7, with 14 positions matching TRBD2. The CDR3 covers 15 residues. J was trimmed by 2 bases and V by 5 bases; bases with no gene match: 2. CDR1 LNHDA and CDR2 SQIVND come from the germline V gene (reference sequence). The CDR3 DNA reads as TGTGCCAGTAGTCCGGGACTAGCGGGGGCCTACGAGCAGTACTTC. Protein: CASSPGLAGAYEQYF.

CDR3 in DNA: TGTGCCAGCAGTGCGGACAGGAACTATGGCTACACCTTC. This sequence encodes CASSADRNYGYTF. The rearrangement joins TRBV11-2 to TRBJ1-2, with 7 positions matching TRBD1. V shed 6 bases, J shed 2 bases, and the junction held 3 bases outside the gene matches. From germline, CDR1 is SGHAT and CDR2 FQNNGV. The CDR3 spans 13 residues.

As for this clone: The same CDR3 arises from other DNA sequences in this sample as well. The CDR3 DNA follows: TGTGCCAGCAGTGAAGGCAGGGGTTATGGCTACACCTTC. As protein: CASSEGRGYGYTF. The chain couples TRBV2 to TRBJ1-2, with D perhaps matching TRBD1 (6 bases). There are 13 residues in the CDR3. The V gene lost 1 base and the J gene lost 5 bases, with 8 bases spanning the gap. Germline-derived CDR1 and CDR2 are SNHLY and FYNNEI.